In this sample, the clone carrying this T cell receptor (beta chain) turned up a few times. The data derive from a study of blood T cells in healthy people across ages. A second PCR of roughly 7 to 11 cycles used a sample-barcoded 5' primer and a J-beta primer mix. Each cDNA molecule, via a template-switch adaptor with 12 random nucleotides, was tagged. Each CDR3 protein gets one entry after TCRdb re-called the 5' RACE reads with MiXCR. The data hold 950,000 to 1,200,000 distinct CDR3 sequences, with 35% to 45% observed a single time. This CDR3 is 15 amino acids long. Germline values: CDR1 SGHKS, CDR2 YYEKEE (reference sequence). V was trimmed by 3 bases and J by 9 bases, leaving 18 bases between them.

The origin of this receptor is a man between 18 and 29 years old in good health. Sequencing used blood. The rearrangement links TRBV5-5 to TRBJ1-4; D unclear. CDR3 residues: CASSSDDPTGQKLFF. The DNA for the CDR3 is TGTGCCAGCAGCTCCGATGACCCTACGGGTCAAAAACTGTTTTTT.